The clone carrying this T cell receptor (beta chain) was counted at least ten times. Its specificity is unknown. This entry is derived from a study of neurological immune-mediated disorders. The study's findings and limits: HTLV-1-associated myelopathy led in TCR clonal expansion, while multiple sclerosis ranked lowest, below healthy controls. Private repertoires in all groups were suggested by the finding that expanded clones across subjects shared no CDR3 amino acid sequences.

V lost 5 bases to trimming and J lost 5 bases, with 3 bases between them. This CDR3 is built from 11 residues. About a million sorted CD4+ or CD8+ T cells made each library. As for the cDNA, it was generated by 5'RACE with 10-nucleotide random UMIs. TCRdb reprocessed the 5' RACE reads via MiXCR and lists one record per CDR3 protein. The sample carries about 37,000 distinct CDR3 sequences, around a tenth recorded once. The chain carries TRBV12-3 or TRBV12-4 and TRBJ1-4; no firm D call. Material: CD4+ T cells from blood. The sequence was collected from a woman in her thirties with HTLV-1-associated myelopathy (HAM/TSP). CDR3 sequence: CASSPNEKLFF. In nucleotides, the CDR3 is TGTGCCAGCAGTCCAAATGAAAAACTGTTTTTT.